This T cell receptor (beta chain) appears in the sequencing data of a study of blood T cell repertoires in COVID-19. The wider study: There were acute and convalescent COVID-19 samples, and they came from the United States, Italy and Spain. T cells, B-cell-depleted T cells, or PBMCs supplied cDNA or gDNA.

One Seattle source followed patients from active infection through their disease course. The table lists this clone with a few counts. Trimming pared 1 base from V and 3 bases from J, leaving 10 bases between. Germline CDR1 SGHVS, CDR2 FQNEAQ. The CDR3 has 14 residues. Original processing notes: Amplification of reference gene primers provided the estimated nucleated cell counts. Method: immunoSEQ multiplex PCR; TCRdb's copy keeps in-frame clones and lacks some. V and J calls and clone size are as listed in that table; D and trimming were resolved from the DNA. The sample includes some 390,000 clones, 75% to 90% of them seen just once.

This chain connects TRBV7-8 to TRBJ2-7; no clear D gene. The origin of this receptor is a woman aged 40-49 years with COVID-19, enrolled during active disease. The sample taken for sequencing was peripheral blood. CDR3 residues: CASSLGSIDYEQYF. The DNA of the CDR3 is TGTGCCAGCAGCTTAGGTAGCATCGACTACGAGCAGTACTTC.